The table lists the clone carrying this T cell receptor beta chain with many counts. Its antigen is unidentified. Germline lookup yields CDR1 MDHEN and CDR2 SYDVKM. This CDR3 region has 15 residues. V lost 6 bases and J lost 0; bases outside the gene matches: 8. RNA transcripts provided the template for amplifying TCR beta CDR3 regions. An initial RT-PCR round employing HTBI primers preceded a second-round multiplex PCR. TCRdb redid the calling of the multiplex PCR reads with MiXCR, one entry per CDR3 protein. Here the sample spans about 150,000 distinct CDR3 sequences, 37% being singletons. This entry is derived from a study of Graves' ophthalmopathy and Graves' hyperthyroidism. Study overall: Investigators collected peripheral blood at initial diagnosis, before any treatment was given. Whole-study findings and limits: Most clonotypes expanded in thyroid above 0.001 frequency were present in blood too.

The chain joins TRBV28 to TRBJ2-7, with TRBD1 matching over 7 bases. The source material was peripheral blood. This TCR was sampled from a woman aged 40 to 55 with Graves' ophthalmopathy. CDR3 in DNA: TGTGCCAGCAGCTCCACAGGGGCTCCCTCCTACGAGCAGTACTTC. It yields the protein CASSSTGAPSYEQYF. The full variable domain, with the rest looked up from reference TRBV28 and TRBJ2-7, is DVKVTQSSRYLVKRTGEKVFLECVQDMDHENMFWYRQDPGLGLRLIYFSYDVKMKEKGDIPEGYSVSREKKERFSLILESASTNQTSMYLCASSSTGAPSYEQYFGPGTRLTVT.